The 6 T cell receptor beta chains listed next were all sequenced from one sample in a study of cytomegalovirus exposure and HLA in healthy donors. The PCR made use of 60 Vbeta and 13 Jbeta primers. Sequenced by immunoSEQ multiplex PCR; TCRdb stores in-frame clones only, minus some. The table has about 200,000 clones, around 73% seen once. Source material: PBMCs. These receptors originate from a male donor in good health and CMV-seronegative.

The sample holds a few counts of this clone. The CDR3 spells CSVKPGQGSRYEQYF. The CDR3 region has the DNA TGCAGCGTTAAACCGGGACAGGGGAGTAGGTACGAGCAGTACTTC. J is TRBJ2-7 and V is TRBV29-1, with 10 bases aligning to TRBD1. J lost 4 bases, V lost 5 bases, and 11 bases had no gene match. This CDR3 is 15 amino acids long. Germline assignment: CDR1 SQVTM and CDR2 ANQGSEA.

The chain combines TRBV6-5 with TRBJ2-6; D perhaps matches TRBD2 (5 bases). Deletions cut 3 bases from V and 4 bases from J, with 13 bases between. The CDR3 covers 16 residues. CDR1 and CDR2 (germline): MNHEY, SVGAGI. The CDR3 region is CASSYYGVSGANVLTF. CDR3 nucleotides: TGTGCCAGCAGTTATTACGGGGTCTCCGGGGCCAACGTCCTGACTTTC.

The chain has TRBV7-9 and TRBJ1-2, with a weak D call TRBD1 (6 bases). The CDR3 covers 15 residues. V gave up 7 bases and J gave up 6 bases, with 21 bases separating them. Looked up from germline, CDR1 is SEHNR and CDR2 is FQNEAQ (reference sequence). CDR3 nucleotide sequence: TGTGCCAGCATCTCACTGGACAGCCCAATCCATGGCTACACCTTC. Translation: CASISLDSPIHGYTF.

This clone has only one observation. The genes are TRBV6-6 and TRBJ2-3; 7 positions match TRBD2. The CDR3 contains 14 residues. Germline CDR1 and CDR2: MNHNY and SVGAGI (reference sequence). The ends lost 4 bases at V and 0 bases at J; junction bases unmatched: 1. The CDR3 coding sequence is TGTGCCAGCAGTTCAGCGGGAAGCACAGATACGCAGTATTTT. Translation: CASSSAGSTDTQYF.

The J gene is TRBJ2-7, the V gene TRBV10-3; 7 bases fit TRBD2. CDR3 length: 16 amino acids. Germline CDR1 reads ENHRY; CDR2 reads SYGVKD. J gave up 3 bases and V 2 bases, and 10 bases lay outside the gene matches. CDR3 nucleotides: TGTGCCATCAGTGAGAAATTGGCGGGAGTGGGCTACGAGCAGTACTTC. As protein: CAISEKLAGVGYEQYF.

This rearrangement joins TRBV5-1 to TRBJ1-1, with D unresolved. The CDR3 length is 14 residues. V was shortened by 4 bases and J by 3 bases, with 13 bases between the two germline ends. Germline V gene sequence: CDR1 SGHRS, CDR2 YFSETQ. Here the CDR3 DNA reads TGCGCCAGCAGCCTATATCATACGGACACTGAAGCTTTCTTT. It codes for CASSLYHTDTEAFF.